These 20 T cell receptor beta chains originate from one sample sequenced in a study of T cells after yellow fever vaccination. TCRdb passed the 5' RACE reads through MiXCR, listing each CDR3 protein once. The sample yields a few hundred thousand distinct CDR3 sequences, roughly 3.5% seen once. The material sequenced was PBMCs, taken on the day of the yellow fever booster vaccination. Every receptor here comes from a man between 18 and 35 years old who received the YFV17D yellow fever vaccine.

The chain is built from TRBV6-2 or TRBV6-3 and TRBJ1-5; perhaps TRBD1 as D (5 bases). V was pared by 4 bases and J by 7 bases, with 14 bases between. Germline V gene lookup returns CDR1 MNHEY and CDR2 SVGEGT. There are 14 residues in the CDR3. In DNA form, the CDR3 reads TGTGCCAGCAGTTGGGGGACGAGGGGCCAGCCCCAGCATTTT. This translates into CASSWGTRGQPQHF.

Many counts were recorded for this clonotype. A junction end diverges from the germline sequence, so it may reflect a read error. This chain uses TRBV5-1 with TRBJ2-5; D is unresolved. This CDR3 has 13 residues. Germline V gene sequence: CDR1 SGHRS, CDR2 YFSETQ. The CDR3 region is CASSLVGQETQYF. The CDR3 DNA follows: TGTGCCAGCAGCTTGGTGGGGCAAGAGACCCAGTACTTC.

This sequence joins TRBV12-5 and TRBJ1-1; no definite D call. This CDR3 is built from 15 residues. Germline CDR1 reads LGHNT; CDR2 reads FRNRAP. V was clipped by 0 bases and J by 3 bases, with 11 bases between them. The CDR3 coding sequence is TGTGCTAGTGGTTTGGTTCTGGGTATGCACACTGAAGCTTTCTTT. This sequence encodes CASGLVLGMHTEAFF. The full variable domain, with the rest looked up from reference TRBV12-5 and TRBJ1-1, is DARVTQTPRHKVTEMGQEVTMRCQPILGHNTVFWYRQTMMQGLELLAYFRNRAPLDDSGMPKDRFSAEMPDATLATLKIQPSEPRDSAVYFCASGLVLGMHTEAFFGQGTRLTVV.

This clonotype was counted many times. This sequence joins TRBV18 and TRBJ1-5; 10 bases match TRBD1. The CDR3 spans 17 residues. The germline V gene encodes CDR1 KGHSH and CDR2 LQKENI. V lost 3 bases and J lost 1; bases outside the gene matches: 6. Here the CDR3 reads CASSPGTGAFSNQPQHF. In DNA form, the CDR3 reads TGTGCCAGCTCACCGGGGACAGGGGCGTTCAGCAATCAGCCCCAGCATTTT.

This clonotype was seen ten or more times. This chain uses TRBV7-3 with TRBJ2-2; D is ambiguous. This CDR3 comprises 11 residues. The V and J ends lost 8 bases and 6 bases respectively, with 7 bases between them. Germline V gene sequence: CDR1 SGHTA, CDR2 FQGTGA. The CDR3 loop is CASSFAGELFF. The CDR3 DNA sequence: TGTGCCAGCTCCTTCGCCGGGGAGCTGTTTTTT.

This clonotype came up many times. CDR3: CASSPWTSGDTQYF. The CDR3 DNA follows: TGTGCCAGCAGCCCCTGGACTAGCGGGGATACGCAGTATTTT. The rearrangement joins TRBV7-2 to TRBJ2-3; the match to TRBD2 covers 11 bases. There are 14 residues in the CDR3. Trimming took 5 bases from V and 6 from J; bases not matched to a gene: 4. From germline, CDR1 is SGHTA and CDR2 FQGNSA.

This clonotype has just a few counts. This rearrangement joins TRBV18 to TRBJ1-1; weak D call: TRBD1 (6 bases). In germline, CDR1 is KGHSH, CDR2 LQKENI. This CDR3 has 16 amino acids. The V and J ends lost 1 base and 1 base respectively, with 13 bases between them. CDR3: CASSPRIPGENTEAFF. CDR3 DNA: TGTGCCAGCTCACCACGCATCCCAGGGGAGAACACTGAAGCTTTCTTT.

This clonotype was recorded at least ten times. The V gene is TRBV20-1, the J gene TRBJ2-1, with D perhaps TRBD1 (6 bases). V was cut by 6 bases and J by 7 bases, with 22 bases left in between. CDR1 and CDR2 (germline): DFQATT, SNEGSKA (reference sequence). CDR3 length: 15 residues. CDR3 amino acids: CSARTPTGGWNEQFF. Written as DNA, the CDR3 is TGCAGTGCCAGAACGCCGACAGGCGGGTGGAATGAGCAGTTCTTC.

The CDR3 DNA reads as TGTGCCACCAGTCAGAGCAATCAGCCCCAGCATTTT. This gives the protein CATSQSNQPQHF. The chain is built from TRBV24-1 and TRBJ1-5, with D uncertain. The CDR3 is 12 amino acids. Trimming stripped 6 bases from V and 1 base from J, with 3 bases between. In germline, CDR1 is KGHDR, CDR2 SFDVKD.

This clonotype was counted ten times or more. In DNA form, the CDR3 reads TGTGCCAGCAGCCCCACTAGGTACGAGACCCAGTACTTC. Translating it yields CASSPTRYETQYF. The rearrangement links TRBV3-1 to TRBJ2-5; TRBD2 is a possible D gene (5 bases). The germline gives CDR1 LGHDT, CDR2 YNNKEL (reference sequence). V was clipped by 4 bases and J by 5 bases, with 11 bases between them. The CDR3 has 13 residues.

This clonotype has a count of ten or more. This chain connects TRBV19 to TRBJ2-1, with 9 bases fitting TRBD2. The CDR3 is 16 amino acids. The V and J ends lost 3 bases and 1 base, in that order; junction bases with no gene match: 4. Germline values: CDR1 LNHDA, CDR2 SQIVND (reference sequence). CDR3 DNA: TGTGCCAGTAGTATCCTAGCGGGGAGTTCCTACAATGAGCAGTTCTTC. Its translation: CASSILAGSSYNEQFF.

This clonotype has at least ten counts. The chain combines TRBV7-2 with TRBJ2-5; TRBD2 matches at 11 bases. J lost 5 bases, V lost 6 bases, and 5 bases had no gene match. CDR1 SGHTA and CDR2 FQGNSA come from the germline V gene. The CDR3 sequence is 14 residues long. DNA of the CDR3: TGTGCCAGCAGTTTTAGCGGGGGGGCGGAGACCCAGTACTTC. As protein: CASSFSGGAETQYF.

V is TRBV19 and J is TRBJ2-7, with a tentative D call TRBD1 (5 bases). Germline CDR1 is LNHDA and CDR2 is SQIVND (reference sequence). V was clipped by 3 bases and J by 2 bases, with 11 bases between them. This CDR3 is built from 14 residues. CDR3 in DNA: TGTGCCAGTAGTATGAAGTCGACAGCCTACGAGCAGTACTTC. It is translated as CASSMKSTAYEQYF. Filled out from reference TRBV19 and TRBJ2-7, the complete variable domain reads DGGITQSPKYLFRKEGQNVTLSCEQNLNHDAMYWYRQDPGQGLRLIYYSQIVNDFQKGDIAEGYSVSREKKESFPLTVTSAQKNPTAFYLCASSMKSTAYEQYFGPGTRLTVT.

This clonotype was picked up a small number of times. The chain carries TRBV12-3 or TRBV12-4 and TRBJ1-6; no clear D. This CDR3 comprises 16 residues. V was pared by 4 bases and J by 10 bases, with 20 bases between. Here the CDR3 reads CASSSEDTDLGSPLHF. The CDR3 nucleotides are TGTGCCAGCAGTTCCGAAGACACCGATCTAGGGTCACCCCTCCACTTT.

This chain links TRBV12-3 or TRBV12-4 with TRBJ2-3; 8 positions match TRBD1. J lost 1 base, V lost 5 bases, and 11 bases had no gene match. This CDR3 is built from 17 residues. The CDR3 spells CASSQGARHLGTDTQYF. The CDR3 DNA reads TGTGCCAGCAGTCAGGGGGCTCGTCACCTAGGCACAGATACGCAGTATTTT.

This clonotype was observed at least ten times. This sequence joins TRBV20-1 and TRBJ2-5, with TRBD1 identical over 8 bases. The junction had 16 bases not matched to a gene; V was cut back by 0 bases and J by 4 bases. The CDR3 extends over 18 amino acids. Germline V gene lookup returns CDR1 DFQATT and CDR2 SNEGSKA (reference sequence). CDR3 sequence (DNA): TGCAGTGCTAGAGACTTTCCCCGAGACAGGGGATACCCAGAGACCCAGTACTTC. Translated, it gives CSARDFPRDRGYPETQYF.

This clonotype was recorded a few times. The chain links TRBV7-2 to TRBJ1-2; D is ambiguous. Trimming stripped 0 bases from V and 2 bases from J, with 13 bases between. This CDR3 is built from 16 residues. Germline CDR1 is SGHTA and CDR2 is FQGNSA. The CDR3 reads CASSLAGLTLNYGYTF. CDR3 in DNA: TGTGCCAGCAGCTTAGCGGGTCTGACATTAAACTATGGCTACACCTTC.

This clonotype was counted a few times. The chain recombines TRBV5-1 with TRBJ2-2, with 7 bases identical to TRBD1. V trimming: 4 bases; J trimming: 3 bases; junction bases outside the gene matches: 9. Germline CDR1 reads SGHRS; CDR2 reads YFSETQ. The length of the CDR3 is 16 residues. CDR3: CASSPRPGGDTGELFF. The CDR3 DNA is TGCGCCAGCAGCCCAAGGCCAGGGGGAGACACCGGGGAGCTGTTTTTT.

This clonotype was seen only a few times. The rearrangement links TRBV7-9 to TRBJ1-5; D call uncertain. The V gene lost 1 base and the J gene lost 6 bases, with 7 bases spanning the gap. This CDR3 is built from 13 residues. Germline CDR1 is SEHNR and CDR2 is FQNEAQ (reference sequence). As DNA, the CDR3 is TGTGCCAGCAGCTTAGGAGTTGGTCAGCCCCAGCATTTT. Protein product: CASSLGVGQPQHF.

The table lists this clonotype with many counts. The chain carries TRBV7-2 and TRBJ2-1; D is perhaps TRBD1 (6 bases). V was cut by 2 bases and J by 2 bases, with 13 bases left in between. CDR3 length: 16 amino acids. The V gene's germline CDR1 is SGHTA and CDR2 FQGNSA. The CDR3 sequence: CASSLLLGGPYNEQFF. The DNA for the CDR3 is TGTGCCAGCAGCTTATTGCTAGGGGGTCCCTACAATGAGCAGTTCTTC. The full variable domain, in which reference TRBV7-2 and TRBJ2-1 provide the parts outside the CDR3, is GAGVSQSPSNKVTEKGKDVELRCDPISGHTALYWYRQSLGQGLEFLIYFQGNSAPDKSGLPSDRFSAERTGGSVSTLTIQRTQQEDSAVYLCASSLLLGGPYNEQFFGPGTRLTVL.